This T cell receptor beta chain was found in a study of cytomegalovirus exposure and HLA in healthy donors. The PCR ran on 60 Vbeta and 13 Jbeta primers. Sequenced by immunoSEQ multiplex PCR; TCRdb stores in-frame clones only, minus some. The data hold some 200,000 clones, with about 70% observed a single time. The V gene lost 1 base and the J gene lost 4 bases, with 16 bases spanning the gap. CDR3 length: 16 residues. Germline CDR1 and CDR2: SGHAT and FQNNGV. It was healthy bone marrow donors who served as donors. Donors showed nominal health when sampled, although they likely had unrecorded immune exposures. A note on this clone: Its antigen is not known.

Study findings and constraints: The study found most TCR sequences rare, yet found some public TCRs in many donors.

This clonotype was obtained from a man in his forties in good health and CMV-seropositive. Sequenced input: PBMCs. This rearrangement joins TRBV11-2 to TRBJ1-1; a possible D gene is TRBD1 (5 bases). CDR3: CASSLARGGRGTEAFF. The CDR3 DNA reads TGTGCCAGCAGCTTAGCGAGGGGTGGGAGGGGCACTGAAGCTTTCTTT.